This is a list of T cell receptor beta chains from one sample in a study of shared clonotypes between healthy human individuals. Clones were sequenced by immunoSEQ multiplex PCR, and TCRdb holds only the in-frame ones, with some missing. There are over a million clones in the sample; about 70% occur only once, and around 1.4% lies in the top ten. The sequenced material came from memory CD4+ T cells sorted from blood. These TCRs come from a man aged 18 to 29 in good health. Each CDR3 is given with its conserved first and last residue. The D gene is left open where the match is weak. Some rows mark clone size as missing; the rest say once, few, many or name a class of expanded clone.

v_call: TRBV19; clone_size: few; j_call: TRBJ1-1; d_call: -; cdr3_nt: TGTGCCAGTACCGGACGGGGCACTGAAGCTTTCTTT; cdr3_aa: CASTGRGTEAFF
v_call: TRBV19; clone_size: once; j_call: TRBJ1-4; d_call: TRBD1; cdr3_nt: TGTGCCAGTAGTCCGGACAGGGGATCAACTAATGAAAAACTGTTTTTT; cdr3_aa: CASSPDRGSTNEKLFF
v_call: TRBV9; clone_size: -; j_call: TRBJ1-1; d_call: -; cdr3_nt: TGTGCCAGCAGCGCCCAACCGAACACTGAAGCTTTCTTT; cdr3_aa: CASSAQPNTEAFF
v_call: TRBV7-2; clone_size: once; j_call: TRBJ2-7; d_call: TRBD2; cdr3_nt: TGTGCCAGCAGCTTAGGGACTAGCGGGAGCAAGCAGTACTTC; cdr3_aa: CASSLGTSGSKQYF
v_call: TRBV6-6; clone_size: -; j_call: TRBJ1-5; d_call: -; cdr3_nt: TGTGCCAGCAGCACCGGGAGATATAGCAATCAGCCCCAGCATTTT; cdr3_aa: CASSTGRYSNQPQHF
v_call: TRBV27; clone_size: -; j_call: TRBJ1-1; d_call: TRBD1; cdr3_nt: TGTGCCAGCAGGGGTTCGAGGGGGCCTCTGAACACTGAAGCTTTCTTT; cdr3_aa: CASRGSRGPLNTEAFF
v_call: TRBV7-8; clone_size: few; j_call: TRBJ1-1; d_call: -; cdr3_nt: TGTGCCAGCAGCCCCCTCCCGAACACTGAAGCTTTCTTT; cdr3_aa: CASSPLPNTEAFF
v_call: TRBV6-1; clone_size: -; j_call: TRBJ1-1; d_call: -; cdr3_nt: TGTGCCAGCAGTGAAAGAGGGGAAGCTTTCTTT; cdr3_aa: CASSERGEAFF
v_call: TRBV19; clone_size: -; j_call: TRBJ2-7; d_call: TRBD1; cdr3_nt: TGTGCCAGTCGGGACAGGGGGCAGGAGCAGTACTTC; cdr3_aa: CASRDRGQEQYF
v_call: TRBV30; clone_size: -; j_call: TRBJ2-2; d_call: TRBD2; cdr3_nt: TGTGCCTGGACCTTCCCGGGCAGCGGGAGGGCCCGTGGGGAGCTGTTTTTT; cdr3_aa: CAWTFPGSGRARGELFF
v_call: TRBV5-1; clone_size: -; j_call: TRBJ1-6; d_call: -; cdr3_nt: TGCGCCAGCAGCTTTAAGGGGTCGGAATCACCCCTCCACTTT; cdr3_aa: CASSFKGSESPLHF
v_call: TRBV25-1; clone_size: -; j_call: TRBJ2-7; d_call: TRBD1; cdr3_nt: TGTGCCAGCAGTCCCCCGGACAGGGTTTTCTCCTACGAGCAGTACTTC; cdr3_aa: CASSPPDRVFSYEQYF
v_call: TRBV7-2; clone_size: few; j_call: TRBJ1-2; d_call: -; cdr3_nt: TGTGCCAGCAGCTCTAGGGGCAGCTATGGCTACACCTTC; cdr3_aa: CASSSRGSYGYTF
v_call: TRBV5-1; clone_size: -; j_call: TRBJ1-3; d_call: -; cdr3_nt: TGCGCCAGCAGCTCCAACGCAGGTGCGGATGGAAACACCATATATTTT; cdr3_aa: CASSSNAGADGNTIYF
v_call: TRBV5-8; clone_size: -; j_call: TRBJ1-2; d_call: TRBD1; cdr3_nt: TGTGCCAGCAGCAAGGGACAGTGGGACTATGGCTACACCTTC; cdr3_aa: CASSKGQWDYGYTF
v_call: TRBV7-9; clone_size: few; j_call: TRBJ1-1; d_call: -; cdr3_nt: TGTGCCAGCAGCTTTGAAGGGAACACTGAAGCTTTCTTT; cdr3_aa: CASSFEGNTEAFF
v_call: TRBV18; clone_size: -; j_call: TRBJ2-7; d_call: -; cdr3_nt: TGTGCCAGCTCACCATTCACGGCAGGGGTCTCCTACGAGCAGTACTTC; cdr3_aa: CASSPFTAGVSYEQYF
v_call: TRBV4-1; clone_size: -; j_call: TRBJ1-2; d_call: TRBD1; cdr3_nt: TGCGCCAGCAGCCATTCTAATCTCCGGGACAGACGATACCTGGGTGGCTACACCTTC; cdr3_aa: CASSHSNLRDRRYLGGYTF
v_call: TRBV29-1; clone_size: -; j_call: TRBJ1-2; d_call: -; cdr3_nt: TGCAGCTCCAGACATCTTGACTATGGCTACACCTTC; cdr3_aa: CSSRHLDYGYTF